These T cell receptor beta chains were read from a single sample in a study of long-term antiretroviral therapy in people with HIV. The data were produced by immunoSEQ multiplex PCR, yet TCRdb's version contains in-frame clones alone and is incomplete. This repertoire shows around 19,000 clones, around 92% found once; its top ten account for around 7%. This sample comprised unsorted PBMCs, obtained 4.4 years after starting antiretroviral therapy. These TCRs come from a woman between 50 and 59 years old with HIV. Both conserved end residues are part of each CDR3. D genes are given only for firm matches. Size is omitted from some rows. Given values are once, few, many or a class for expanded clones.

J gene	clone size	D gene	V gene	CDR3 protein	CDR3 DNA
TRBJ1-5	.	TRBD1	TRBV7-2	CASSLRQGAGQPQHF	TGTGCCAGCAGCTTAAGACAGGGGGCAGGCCAGCCCCAGCATTTT
TRBJ1-3	once	.	TRBV27	CASSLSGGNTIYF	TGTGCCAGCAGTTTATCTGGGGGAAACACCATATATTTT
TRBJ2-4	few	.	TRBV5-6	CASSLGWGSDIQYF	TGTGCCAGCAGCTTGGGGTGGGGATCGGACATTCAGTACTTC
TRBJ2-2	.	.	TRBV7-2	CASSLVSTGNTGELFF	TGTGCCAGCAGCTTAGTCTCGACAGGGAACACCGGGGAGCTGTTTTTT
TRBJ1-5	.	.	TRBV30	CAWSLSGNQPQHF	TGTGCCTGGAGTCTGAGTGGGAATCAGCCCCAGCATTTT
TRBJ1-1	once	TRBD1	TRBV29-1	CSVETQPGQGDTEAFF	TGCAGCGTTGAAACCCAACCCGGACAGGGGGACACTGAAGCTTTCTTT
TRBJ2-1	.	.	TRBV6-5	CASSSGFEQFF	TGTGCCAGCAGTTCAGGGTTTGAGCAGTTCTTC
TRBJ2-3	.	TRBD2	TRBV9	CASSVEAPLGGLDITDTQYF	TGTGCCAGCAGCGTAGAGGCTCCACTAGGAGGACTAGACATCACAGATACGCAGTATTTT
TRBJ2-2	.	.	TRBV6-5	CASRAQVRGTGELFF	TGTGCCAGCAGAGCACAGGTTAGGGGCACCGGGGAGCTGTTTTTT
TRBJ1-3	.	.	TRBV19	CASSSTGGWVGNTIYF	TGTGCCAGTAGTTCGACAGGAGGATGGGTTGGAAACACCATATATTTT
TRBJ1-1	.	.	TRBV19	CASSIQGMPLGAFF	TGTGCCAGTAGTATTCAGGGGATGCCTCTCGGGGCTTTCTTT
TRBJ2-5	.	.	TRBV6-5	CASSYSITAGETQYF	TGTGCCAGCAGTTACTCGATTACGGCCGGGGAGACCCAGTACTTC
TRBJ2-5	.	.	TRBV4-2	CASSQEGNRAETQYF	TGTGCCAGCAGCCAAGAAGGGAACAGGGCCGAGACCCAGTACTTC
TRBJ1-2	few	.	TRBV4-3	CASSQDPTENYGYTF	TGCGCCAGCAGCCAAGATCCGACAGAAAACTATGGCTACACCTTC
TRBJ2-5	.	.	TRBV30	CAWSRETQYF	TGTGCCTGGAGTCGGGAGACCCAGTACTTC
TRBJ2-7	.	.	TRBV7-2	CASSLVDNSYEQYF	TGTGCCAGCAGCTTAGTAGACAACTCTTACGAGCAGTACTTC
TRBJ1-3	.	.	TRBV5-1	CASSEWPGNTIYF	TGCGCCAGCAGCGAGTGGCCTGGAAACACCATATATTTT
TRBJ2-5	.	TRBD1	TRBV11-1	CASSGGQGGSYQEAQYF	TGTGCCAGCAGCGGTGGACAGGGAGGTTCCTACCAAGAGGCCCAGTACTTC
TRBJ2-2	.	TRBD1	TRBV5-8	CASSFLQGSGTGELFF	TGTGCCAGCAGCTTTCTACAGGGGTCGGGGACCGGGGAGCTGTTTTTT
TRBJ2-3	.	TRBD1	TRBV11-3	CASSRGQGTDTQYF	TGTGCCAGCAGCAGGGGGCAAGGTACAGATACGCAGTATTTT
TRBJ2-2	.	TRBD2	TRBV5-1	CASSLSLAGGSGELFF	TGCGCCAGCAGCTTGAGTCTAGCGGGGGGTTCCGGGGAGCTGTTTTTT
TRBJ2-3	.	.	TRBV5-1	CASSPVITDTQYF	TGCGCCAGCAGCCCTGTGATCACAGATACGCAGTATTTT
TRBJ1-6	.	.	TRBV19	CASFSGMGSPLHF	TGTGCCAGTTTTTCAGGGATGGGTTCACCCCTCCACTTT
TRBJ2-1	.	TRBD1	TRBV5-1	CASSSGQFFDEQFF	TGCGCCAGCAGCTCGGGACAGTTTTTCGATGAGCAGTTCTTC
TRBJ2-5	.	.	TRBV28	CASSLTGEGETQYF	TGTGCCAGCAGTTTGACAGGGGAGGGAGAGACCCAGTACTTC
TRBJ1-6	.	TRBD1	TRBV6-4	CASSDSGTENSPLHF	TGTGCCAGCAGTGACTCTGGGACAGAGAATTCACCCCTCCACTTT
TRBJ1-1	.	.	TRBV5-8	CASSLGTGWSFTEAFF	TGTGCCAGCAGCTTAGGGACTGGTTGGTCATTCACTGAAGCTTTCTTT
TRBJ1-1	.	.	TRBV29-1	CSVAWDTEAFF	TGCAGCGTTGCTTGGGACACTGAAGCTTTCTTT
TRBJ2-7	.	.	TRBV27	CASTSVAYEQYF	TGTGCCAGCACCTCGGTGGCCTACGAGCAGTACTTC
TRBJ2-3	.	.	TRBV29-1	CSVERGGSDTQYF	TGCAGCGTTGAAAGGGGAGGATCGGATACGCAGTATTTT
TRBJ2-7	once	.	TRBV11-1	CASTPGGPGDEQYF	TGTGCCAGCACTCCTGGAGGACCGGGCGACGAGCAGTACTTC
TRBJ2-2	.	TRBD1	TRBV2	CASRRGTGGELFF	TGTGCCAGCAGACGGGGGACAGGCGGGGAGCTGTTTTTT
TRBJ2-6	.	TRBD1	TRBV9	CASSGTPDRGKSGANVLTF	TGTGCCAGCAGCGGAACGCCCGACAGGGGAAAGTCTGGGGCCAACGTCCTGACTTTC
TRBJ1-4	once	.	TRBV7-2	CASSLAQANEKLFF	TGTGCCAGCAGCTTAGCTCAGGCTAATGAAAAACTGTTTTTT
TRBJ2-2	.	.	TRBV19	CASSIPPLARPNTGELFF	TGTGCCAGTAGTATACCGCCCCTGGCTAGACCGAACACCGGGGAGCTGTTTTTT
TRBJ1-2	once	TRBD1	TRBV7-3	CASSNDRGRGYTF	TGTGCCAGCAGCAATGACAGGGGACGTGGCTACACCTTC
TRBJ2-5	.	TRBD2	TRBV7-2	CASSLGLTSGAYQETQYF	TGTGCCAGCAGCTTAGGCCTCACTAGCGGGGCGTACCAAGAGACCCAGTACTTC